The 27 T cell receptor beta chains presented below share a single source sample, sequenced in a study of blood T cell repertoires in COVID-19. The repertoire was sequenced with immunoSEQ multiplex PCR; TCRdb's copy has only in-frame clones and lacks some. Here the sample spans about 180,000 clones, under 85% being singletons. Sequenced material: peripheral blood. The origin of the receptors is a woman between 70 and 85 years old with COVID-19, enrolled during active disease.

The rearrangement joins TRBV19 to TRBJ2-1; maybe TRBD1 (6 bases). V was clipped by 7 bases and J by 1 base, with 8 bases between them. This CDR3 comprises 13 residues. CDR1 and CDR2 (germline): LNHDA, SQIVND (reference sequence). CDR3 residues: CASTGTSYNEQFF. CDR3 coding DNA: TGTGCCAGTACCGGGACATCCTACAATGAGCAGTTCTTC. The full variable domain, with the rest looked up from reference TRBV19 and TRBJ2-1, is DGGITQSPKYLFRKEGQNVTLSCEQNLNHDAMYWYRQDPGQGLRLIYYSQIVNDFQKGDIAEGYSVSREKKESFPLTVTSAQKNPTAFYLCASTGTSYNEQFFGPGTRLTVL.

This chain joins TRBV9 and TRBJ1-3, with TRBD1 identical over 9 bases. Trimming at V came to 0 bases and at J to 8 bases, leaving 15 bases not matched to a gene. The CDR3 length is 18 residues. Germline V gene sequence: CDR1 SGDLS, CDR2 YYNGEE. The CDR3 nucleotides are TGTGCCAGCAGCGTAGGGACAGGGGCTCCGGGGGATTGGGACACCATATATTTT. Its protein is CASSVGTGAPGDWDTIYF. Together with reference TRBV9 and TRBJ1-3, the CDR3 gives the full variable domain: DSGVTQTPKHLITATGQRVTLRCSPRSGDLSVYWYQQSLDQGLQFLIQYYNGEERAKGNILERFSAQQFPDLHSELNLSSLELGDSALYFCASSVGTGAPGDWDTIYFGEGSWLTVV.

V and J are TRBV12-3 or TRBV12-4 and TRBJ1-1, with TRBD1 identical over 7 bases. J was trimmed by 12 bases and V by 3 bases; bases with no gene match: 10. The CDR3 contains 13 residues. The CDR3 nucleotides read TGTGCCAGCAGTTTGAGTGGGACAGAAAGAACTTTCTTT. Amino acids: CASSLSGTERTFF.

This chain connects TRBV18 to TRBJ2-2; D gene unclear. The V end lost 3 bases, the J end lost 0 bases, and 11 bases lay between the germline ends. This CDR3 region has 16 residues. Germline V gene sequence: CDR1 KGHSH, CDR2 LQKENI. The CDR3 region has the DNA TGTGCCAGCTCACCGATTAACGGGTCGAACACCGGGGAGCTGTTTTTT. It translates to CASSPINGSNTGELFF.

This clone came up a few times. The V and J genes are TRBV6-5 and TRBJ2-7, with 8 positions matching TRBD1. CDR1 MNHEY and CDR2 SVGAGI come from the germline V gene. This CDR3 contains 13 residues. J gave up 6 bases and V 4 bases, and 5 bases lay outside the gene matches. The CDR3: CASSWGQAIEQYF. CDR3 bases: TGTGCCAGCAGTTGGGGACAGGCAATCGAGCAGTACTTC.

This rearrangement joins TRBV6-5 to TRBJ1-4, with a possible D match to TRBD1 (5 bases). The V gene lost 4 bases and the J gene lost 5 bases, with 17 bases spanning the gap. This CDR3 comprises 16 residues. From germline, CDR1 is MNHEY and CDR2 SVGAGI. The CDR3 DNA follows: TGTGCCAGCAGTTTTTCAGGGACTCAGGGCAATGAAAAACTGTTTTTT. Encoded protein: CASSFSGTQGNEKLFF.

The rearrangement joins TRBV9 to TRBJ2-5; the match to TRBD1 covers 9 bases. The J segment lost 4 bases and the V segment lost 3 bases, leaving 7 bases of the junction unmatched. The CDR3 is 15 amino acids. Germline V gene sequence: CDR1 SGDLS, CDR2 YYNGEE. The CDR3 spells CASSARDRVGETQYF. DNA for the CDR3: TGTGCCAGCAGCGCAAGGGACAGGGTAGGAGAGACCCAGTACTTC.

The rearrangement links TRBV15 to TRBJ2-1, with a possible D match to TRBD1 (5 bases). Germline V gene sequence: CDR1 LNHNV, CDR2 YYDKDF (reference sequence). V lost 0 bases and J 7 bases, leaving 22 bases between the germline ends. The CDR3 extends over 18 amino acids. DNA of the CDR3: TGTGCCACCAGCAGAGATATGGTGAGGCAGGGTATTGGGAATGAGCAGTTCTTC. Encoded protein: CATSRDMVRQGIGNEQFF.

In this sample, this clone turned up once. V is TRBV19 and J is TRBJ2-7; the D gene is possibly TRBD2 (6 bases). The CDR3 has 16 amino acids. Germline V gives CDR1 LNHDA, CDR2 SQIVND (reference sequence). V was trimmed by 3 bases and J by 1 base, leaving 16 bases between them. The CDR3 DNA reads as TGTGCCAGTAGTATCTTAACGGGAGTAGGTTCCTACGAGCAGTACTTC. Residues: CASSILTGVGSYEQYF.

CDR3: CASGIFSGSSYNEQFF. CDR3 bases: TGTGCCAGCGGGATTTTTAGCGGCAGCTCCTACAATGAGCAGTTCTTC. The chain combines TRBV3-1 (or the pseudogene TRBV3-2) with TRBJ2-1, with D possibly being TRBD2 (6 bases). The CDR3 sequence is 16 residues long. The V gene's germline CDR1 is LGHDT and CDR2 YNNKEL (reference sequence). V was shortened by 8 bases and J by 0 bases, with 17 bases between the two germline ends.

The sample holds one count of this clone. The chain combines TRBV5-1 with TRBJ1-1; D gene unclear. Germline CDR1 reads SGHRS; CDR2 reads YFSETQ. V lost 4 bases, J lost 3 bases, and 10 bases lay in between. The CDR3 has 13 amino acids. The CDR3 is CASSTHEYTEAFF. Here the CDR3 DNA reads TGCGCCAGCAGCACCCACGAGTACACTGAAGCTTTCTTT.

The V call is TRBV5-4, the J call TRBJ1-3, with 8 bases identical to TRBD1. Germline assignment: CDR1 SGHNT and CDR2 YYREEE (reference sequence). Trimming cost V 4 bases and J 9 bases; bases outside gene matches: 9. This CDR3 comprises 14 residues. The CDR3 DNA reads as TGTGCCAGCAGCCCTCAGGGGGCGCGATCCACCATATATTTT. It translates to CASSPQGARSTIYF.

J is TRBJ1-6 and V is TRBV19; D might be TRBD1 (5 bases). The CDR3 runs 15 residues. The germline V gene encodes CDR1 LNHDA and CDR2 SQIVND (reference sequence). Deletions cut 4 bases from V and 9 bases from J, with 16 bases between. CDR3 bases: TGTGCCAGTAGTACAACCGGGACGGGGGGTTCACCCCTCCACTTT. Translated, it gives CASSTTGTGGSPLHF. The full variable domain, rest sourced from reference TRBV19 and TRBJ1-6, is DGGITQSPKYLFRKEGQNVTLSCEQNLNHDAMYWYRQDPGQGLRLIYYSQIVNDFQKGDIAEGYSVSREKKESFPLTVTSAQKNPTAFYLCASSTTGTGGSPLHFGNGTRLTVT.

V and J are TRBV7-2 and TRBJ2-5, with D perhaps matching TRBD2 (5 bases). The CDR3 runs to 15 residues. Germline CDR1 reads SGHTA; CDR2 reads FQGNSA. V dropped 10 bases and J dropped 1 base, with 19 bases sitting between them. CDR3 in amino acids: CATTTGLAGQETQYF. CDR3 bases: TGTGCCACTACGACCGGTCTAGCAGGCCAAGAGACCCAGTACTTC.

The gene calls are TRBV14 and TRBJ2-5; D gene unclear. CDR3 length: 13 residues. V was cut by 3 bases and J by 3 bases, with 8 bases left in between. In germline, CDR1 is SGHDN, CDR2 FVKESK. In nucleotides, the CDR3 is TGTGCCAGCAGCCATCTTACGGAAGAGACCCAGTACTTC. Translated, it gives CASSHLTEETQYF.

The rearrangement uses TRBV7-2 and TRBJ2-2; 11 positions match TRBD2. Germline CDR1 SGHTA, CDR2 FQGNSA. V trimming: 7 bases; J trimming: 2 bases; junction bases outside the gene matches: 3. The CDR3 is 15 amino acids. The CDR3 DNA reads as TGTGCCAGCAACCTAGCGGGAGGCAACACCGGGGAGCTGTTTTTT. Its protein product is CASNLAGGNTGELFF.

This clone was seen just once. The chain is built from TRBV6-5 and TRBJ1-3; unclear D gene. This CDR3 spans 15 amino acids. The germline gives CDR1 MNHEY, CDR2 SVGAGI. V was cut by 2 bases and J by 1 base, with 9 bases left in between. The CDR3 DNA is TGTGCCAGCAGTTACCCCCCACAGTCTGGAAACACCATATATTTT. Translated: CASSYPPQSGNTIYF.

V usage is TRBV19 and J usage is TRBJ2-7, with TRBD1 matching over 7 bases. The CDR3 is 13 amino acids. CDR1 LNHDA and CDR2 SQIVND come from the germline V gene (reference sequence). V shed 5 bases and J 3 bases; nucleotides not matched to a gene: 4. The CDR3 loop is CASSLQGNYEQYF. In DNA, the CDR3 is TGTGCCAGTAGTTTACAGGGGAACTACGAGCAGTACTTC.

The sample holds a few counts of this clone. The chain couples TRBV5-1 to TRBJ2-5, with TRBD1 as a possible D gene (5 bases). V shed 4 bases and J shed 5 bases, with 18 bases lying between them. Germline-derived CDR1 and CDR2 are SGHRS and YFSETQ. The CDR3 is 15 residues long. The CDR3, as DNA: TGCGCCAGCAGCGGAAGGACACAAGCCGGGGAGACCCAGTACTTC. This translates into CASSGRTQAGETQYF.

Notes on this clone: Other DNA sequences in the sample encode the same CDR3. The rearrangement joins TRBV18 to TRBJ2-5; D not certain. V was trimmed by 2 bases and J by 2 bases, leaving 6 bases between them. The CDR3 has 13 amino acids. CDR1 is KGHSH and CDR2 is LQKENI in the germline V gene. CDR3 amino acids: CASSPVSQETQYF. The CDR3 region has the DNA TGTGCCAGCTCACCAGTTTCACAAGAGACCCAGTACTTC.

The chain carries TRBV7-7 and TRBJ2-5; 8 bases agree with TRBD1. This CDR3 comprises 15 residues. The V and J ends lost 4 bases and 4 bases, in that order; junction bases with no gene match: 8. Germline V CDR1 and CDR2: SSHAT, FNYEAQ (reference sequence). The CDR3 reads CASSSTGGRGETQYF. The CDR3 nucleotides are TGTGCCAGCAGCTCCACAGGGGGTCGGGGAGAGACCCAGTACTTC.

This clone was observed a handful of times. The chain has TRBV18 and TRBJ1-3; 10 bases align to TRBD1. V was clipped by 4 bases and J by 5 bases; unmatched bases: 8. The CDR3 has 16 amino acids. Per germline, CDR1 KGHSH and CDR2 LQKENI. The CDR3 reads CASSREQTGGRNTIYF. The CDR3 DNA reads as TGTGCCAGCTCACGAGAACAGACAGGGGGCCGAAACACCATATATTTT.

The J gene is TRBJ2-1, the V gene TRBV7-2; 8 nucleotides align to TRBD1. The germline CDR1 and CDR2 sequences are SGHTA and FQGNSA. This CDR3 is built from 12 residues. Unmatched junction bases numbered 1, after V lost 5 bases and J lost 7 bases. Here the CDR3 reads CASSRTGNEQFF. The DNA for the CDR3 is TGTGCCAGCAGCAGGACAGGGAATGAGCAGTTCTTC.

This chain joins TRBV19 and TRBJ2-1; 9 nucleotides agree with TRBD2. Germline V gene data show CDR1 as LNHDA and CDR2 as SQIVND (reference sequence). The V gene end was trimmed by 9 bases and the J gene end by 6 bases; junction bases not matched to a gene: 6. The CDR3 has 13 residues. In DNA form, the CDR3 reads TGTGCCAGCCGGACTAGCGAGGTCAATGAGCAGTTCTTC. Protein product: CASRTSEVNEQFF.

The V and J genes are TRBV5-5 and TRBJ1-3, with TRBD1 identical over 7 bases. This CDR3 spans 16 amino acids. CDR1 and CDR2 (germline): SGHKS, YYEKEE (reference sequence). V trimming: 2 bases; J trimming: 1 base; junction bases outside the gene matches: 6. The CDR3 protein is CASSLRQGRSGNTIYF. The CDR3, as DNA: TGTGCCAGCAGCTTACGACAGGGAAGATCTGGAAACACCATATATTTT. Supplemented by reference TRBV5-5 and TRBJ1-3, the full variable domain reads DAGVTQSPTHLIKTRGQQVTLRCSPISGHKSVSWYQQVLGQGPQFIFQYYEKEERGRGNFPDRFSARQFPNYSSELNVNALLLGDSALYLCASSLRQGRSGNTIYFGEGSWLTVV.

The rearrangement links TRBV19 to TRBJ2-1; D is perhaps TRBD2 (6 bases). The germline V gene encodes CDR1 LNHDA and CDR2 SQIVND (reference sequence). The CDR3 runs to 19 residues. V gave up 5 bases and J gave up 0 bases, with 23 bases separating them. The CDR3 is CASSPGRLEDQSSYNEQFF. The CDR3 nucleotides are TGTGCCAGTAGTCCAGGGAGACTAGAGGATCAAAGCTCCTACAATGAGCAGTTCTTC.

The chain recombines TRBV10-3 with TRBJ2-3; TRBD2 matches 11 bases. Germline loops: CDR1 ENHRY, CDR2 SYGVKD. This CDR3 has 19 residues. V was clipped by 0 bases and J by 0 bases; unmatched bases: 8. Here the CDR3 DNA reads TGTGCCATCAGTGAGTCTTTCCTAATAGCGGGAGGGAGCACAGATACGCAGTATTTT. Residues: CAISESFLIAGGSTDTQYF.